The sequence of this T cell receptor (beta chain) was determined in a study of cytomegalovirus exposure and HLA in healthy donors. Notes on the study in general: Earlier analysis looked at TCR beta V segments, and most were productive about 90% or about 30% of the time.

It was with 60 Vbeta and 13 Jbeta primers that the PCR ran. In the source study's methods: Roughly 10 million shared chains were among approximately 80 million unique TCR beta chains counted in a later analysis. Assay: immunoSEQ multiplex PCR; the TCRdb copy retains only in-frame clones and omits some. V, J and clone size were drawn from that table, and D and trimming were deduced from the DNA. The sample consists of about 200,000 clones, about 83% of them appearing once. V shed 3 bases, J shed 2 bases, and the junction held 7 bases outside the gene matches. Germline CDR1 is SEHNR and CDR2 is FQNEAQ (reference sequence). There are 16 residues in the CDR3. Details on this clone: Its antigen is still unknown.

This chain uses TRBV7-9 with TRBJ2-1, with 7 nucleotides matching TRBD2. This TCR came from a middle-aged man in good health and CMV-seropositive. Sequenced: PBMCs. In nucleotides, the CDR3 is TGTGCCAGCAGCTTTGTAGCGGGTCGGACCTACAATGAGCAGTTCTTC. Its translation: CASSFVAGRTYNEQFF.